Each of the 8 T cell receptor beta chains below was sequenced from the same sample in a study of blood T cell repertoires in COVID-19. Repertoires were generated with immunoSEQ multiplex PCR, while TCRdb's copy carries only in-frame clones and drops some. The sample includes fewer than 75,000 clones, around 83% of them seen just once. Sequencing was performed on peripheral blood. These receptors were obtained from a man aged 50 to 60 with active COVID-19.

This rearrangement joins TRBV19 to TRBJ1-4, with a weak D call TRBD1 (6 bases). The CDR3 runs to 16 residues. The germline V gene has CDR1 LNHDA and CDR2 SQIVND (reference sequence). With 1 base removed from V and 5 bases from J, the gap between germline ends came to 14 bases. The CDR3 DNA sequence: TGTGCCAGTAGTATAGTAAAGACAGGTGGAAATGAAAAACTGTTTTTT. Residues: CASSIVKTGGNEKLFF.

CDR3 loop: CATSGGRQGGSFTDTQYF. The CDR3, as DNA: TGTGCCACCAGCGGGGGAAGACAGGGAGGTTCCTTCACAGATACGCAGTATTTT. The chain recombines TRBV15 with TRBJ2-3, with a weak D call TRBD1 (7 bases). CDR3 size: 18 residues. V was clipped by 5 bases and J by 2 bases, with 23 bases between them. The germline V gene encodes CDR1 LNHNV and CDR2 YYDKDF (reference sequence).

The rearrangement links TRBV13 to TRBJ2-3, with D possibly matching TRBD2 (11 bases). This CDR3 region has 21 residues. Looked up from germline, CDR1 is PRHDT and CDR2 is FYEKMQ (reference sequence). V lost 5 bases, J lost 5 bases, and 35 bases lay in between. CDR3 in DNA: TGTGCCAGCAGCAGGACCGGGACAGGGGCCATAGCGGGGGGGCTTGGAGATACGCAGTATTTT. Translating gives CASSRTGTGAIAGGLGDTQYF.

The rearrangement uses TRBV29-1 and TRBJ2-1; D not resolved. Germline CDR1 is SQVTM and CDR2 is ANQGSEA. The CDR3 totals 12 residues. The V gene lost 3 bases and the J gene lost 13 bases, with 16 bases spanning the gap. In nucleotides, the CDR3 is TGCAGCGTTGAGATCAGCAGACACGGACAGTTCTTC. It yields the protein CSVEISRHGQFF.

This sequence joins TRBV12-3 or TRBV12-4 and TRBJ2-7; D remains unclear. Trimming shortened V by 5 bases and J by 3 bases, and 11 bases separated the two germline ends. The CDR3 consists of 13 residues. CDR3 amino acids: CASSELGHYEQYF. The DNA of the CDR3 is TGTGCCAGCAGTGAGCTGGGCCACTACGAGCAGTACTTC.

The gene calls are TRBV2 and TRBJ2-5, with TRBD1 as a possible D gene (6 bases). V was pared by 6 bases and J by 5 bases, with 16 bases between. The CDR3 is 14 residues long. Germline V CDR1 and CDR2: SNHLY, FYNNEI. The CDR3 sequence: CASRPGHGVETQYF. The CDR3 nucleotides read TGTGCCAGCAGGCCGGGACACGGGGTGGAGACCCAGTACTTC.

The chain joins TRBV3-1 (or the pseudogene TRBV3-2) to TRBJ1-6; D is undetermined. CDR1 is LGHDT and CDR2 is YNNKEL in the germline V gene (reference sequence). V was shortened by 4 bases and J by 8 bases, with 9 bases between the two germline ends. This CDR3 has 13 amino acids. Here the CDR3 reads CASSLGYYSPLHF. The CDR3 DNA follows: TGTGCCAGCAGCCTGGGCTACTATTCACCCCTCCACTTT.

This chain's CDR3 is CSVFTGYEQYF. CDR3 nucleotides: TGCAGCGTTTTTACAGGTTACGAGCAGTACTTC. The V call is TRBV29-1, the J call TRBJ2-7, with TRBD1 as a possible D gene (5 bases). The germline gives CDR1 SQVTM, CDR2 ANQGSEA. The CDR3 spans 11 residues. The V end lost 5 bases, the J end lost 4 bases, and 9 bases lay between the germline ends.